This T cell receptor (beta chain) was recorded in a study of identical twins' blood T cells. The study's findings and limits: Mainly, cloneset size products determined shared clonotypes, twins included. Twin repertoire similarity may partly reflect shared environment.

In regard to this clonotype: Its antigen is still unknown. The junction departs from germline at one end; a sequencing error may be responsible.

The CDR3 has 13 residues. CDR1 and CDR2 (germline): SGHDT, YYEEEE. One entry per CDR3 protein results from TCRdb running MiXCR on the 5' RACE reads. The sample yields 400,000 or so distinct CDR3 sequences, about 28% seen once. All three twin pairs grew up together with likely shared infections and vaccines. The TCR sequence derives from a woman aged 18 to 55 in good health. The chain joins TRBV5-6 to TRBJ1-2; tentative D call: TRBD1 (6 bases). Source material: PBMCs. In DNA, the CDR3 is TGCGCCAGCAGGTTACAGGGATCCTATGGCTACACCTTC. It yields the protein CASRLQGSYGYTF. The entire variable domain, with the rest obtained from reference TRBV5-6 and TRBJ1-2, is as follows: DAGVTQSPTHLIKTRGQQVTLRCSPKSGHDTVSWYQQALGQGPQFIFQYYEEEERQRGNFPDRFSGHQFPNYSSELNVNALLLGDSALYLCASRLQGSYGYTFGSGTRLTVV.